A selection of T cell receptor beta chains follows, all from one sample in a study of blood T cell repertoires in COVID-19. The method was immunoSEQ multiplex PCR; TCRdb's version includes in-frame clones alone and lacks a portion of them. Of about 190,000 clones listed, roughly nine tenths were seen once; the top ten hold about 1%. What was sequenced was peripheral blood. The receptors stem from a man in his thirties or forties with acute or convalescent COVID-19. CDR3s include the opening cysteine and the closing phenylalanine or tryptophan. The order of the fields is J gene, clone size, D gene, V gene, CDR3 protein, CDR3 DNA. D genes are given only for firm matches. The size field is filled for only some rows; it gives once, few, many or a size class.

TRBJ1-1	.	.	TRBV7-6	CASSYIKRGGDTEAFF	TGTGCCAGCAGCTACATTAAGCGGGGAGGGGACACTGAAGCTTTCTTT
TRBJ2-3	.	.	TRBV27	CASRAMLNPSTDTQYF	TGTGCCAGCCGAGCTATGCTGAACCCTAGCACAGATACGCAGTATTTT
TRBJ2-7	.	.	TRBV19	CASSTDRRRSYEQYF	TGTGCCAGTAGTACAGACCGGAGGCGGTCCTACGAGCAGTACTTC
TRBJ1-2	.	.	TRBV6-2/TRBV6-3	CASSYRRGIGYGYTF	TGTGCCAGCAGTTACAGGCGGGGGATAGGGTATGGCTACACCTTC
TRBJ1-2	.	TRBD1	TRBV29-1	CSAGTGGGYGYTF	TGCAGCGCTGGGACAGGGGGAGGCTATGGCTACACCTTC
TRBJ2-3	.	TRBD1	TRBV4-2	CASSQATGRTDTQYF	TGTGCCAGCAGCCAAGCGACAGGGCGCACAGATACGCAGTATTTT
TRBJ2-3	.	.	TRBV4-1	CASSQDKRRRDRTDTQYF	TGCGCCAGCAGCCAAGATAAGAGAAGGCGGGACCGCACAGATACGCAGTATTTT
TRBJ2-7	.	TRBD1	TRBV2	CASSKDRGYYEQYF	TGTGCCAGCAGTAAAGACAGGGGCTACTACGAGCAGTACTTC
TRBJ1-1	.	.	TRBV10-3	CAVREHFGPDEAFF	TGTGCCGTACGCGAGCATTTTGGGCCCGATGAAGCTTTCTTT
TRBJ2-1	.	.	TRBV19	CASSLWGDSVFF	TGTGCCAGTAGCCTATGGGGAGACTCGGTGTTCTTC
TRBJ2-2	.	TRBD2	TRBV27	CASSSRTSGGTGELFF	TGTGCCAGCAGTTCGCGGACTAGCGGGGGGACCGGGGAGCTGTTTTTT
TRBJ1-1	.	.	TRBV29-1	CSSIQGRTEAFF	TGCAGTTCCATTCAGGGGCGGACTGAAGCTTTCTTT
TRBJ2-2	.	.	TRBV7-3	CASSLHPGTLNTGELFF	TGTGCCAGCAGCTTACACCCCGGGACATTGAACACCGGGGAGCTGTTTTTT
TRBJ1-2	.	.	TRBV5-1	CASSRGNGYTF	TGCGCCAGCAGCCGGGGGAATGGCTACACCTTC
TRBJ1-1	.	.	TRBV4-2	CASSQPTFAGDTEAFF	TGTGCCAGCAGCCAACCAACCTTCGCGGGGGACACTGAAGCTTTCTTT
TRBJ2-2	.	.	TRBV4-1	CASSQDGGPGELFF	TGCGCCAGCAGCCAAGATGGGGGCCCCGGGGAGCTGTTTTTT
TRBJ2-5	.	TRBD2	TRBV7-6	CASSWTGRETQYF	TGTGCCAGCAGCTGGACCGGGAGGGAGACCCAGTACTTC
TRBJ2-7	.	.	TRBV18	CASSPLPGRGKGGTYEQYF	TGTGCCAGCTCACCCCTTCCCGGGCGAGGGAAGGGGGGGACCTACGAGCAGTACTTC
TRBJ1-1	.	TRBD1	TRBV29-1	CSSDRGQRGTEAFF	TGCAGCTCCGACAGGGGGCAGCGCGGCACTGAAGCTTTCTTT
TRBJ2-7	.	.	TRBV5-6	CASSLRPFSYEQYF	TGTGCCAGCAGCTTGCGTCCTTTCTCCTACGAGCAGTACTTC
TRBJ2-5	.	TRBD2	TRBV11-2	CASSPSPIAGVGETQYF	TGTGCCAGCAGCCCCTCCCCAATAGCGGGAGTTGGGGAGACCCAGTACTTC
TRBJ1-3	few	.	TRBV28	CASRLPGAGNTIYF	TGTGCCAGCAGACTCCCAGGGGCTGGAAACACCATATATTTT
TRBJ1-5	.	.	TRBV28	CASSLRQVNQPQHF	TGTGCCAGCAGTTTGAGGCAAGTGAATCAGCCCCAGCATTTT
TRBJ2-7	.	TRBD1	TRBV11-3	CASSPLRRQGARNEQYF	TGTGCCAGCAGCCCTCTCCGACGACAGGGGGCCAGGAACGAGCAGTACTTC
TRBJ2-2	.	TRBD1	TRBV6-5	CASSYVGRGSGELFF	TGTGCCAGCAGTTACGTAGGCAGGGGGTCCGGGGAGCTGTTTTTT
TRBJ2-3	.	.	TRBV5-6	CASSLVGSGSQDTQYF	TGTGCCAGCAGCTTGGTGGGGTCAGGGTCGCAAGATACGCAGTATTTT
TRBJ1-2	few	.	TRBV6-5	CASRIWGVYGYTF	TGTGCCAGCAGGATATGGGGCGTTTATGGCTACACCTTC
TRBJ2-5	few	.	TRBV7-9	CASRSTPQETQYF	TGTGCCAGCAGATCGACTCCCCAAGAGACCCAGTACTTC